This section outlines one T cell receptor beta chain sequence together with its context. Its cognate antigen is unknown. Each of the donors was a healthy bone marrow donor. Donors had nominal health at sampling but likely had unrecorded immune exposures. The data were obtained in a study of cytomegalovirus exposure and HLA in healthy donors. PCR primers comprised 60 Vbeta and 13 Jbeta primers. The data were produced by immunoSEQ multiplex PCR, yet TCRdb's version contains in-frame clones alone and is incomplete. The table includes fewer than 55,000 clones, roughly 72% detected once. This CDR3 spans 17 amino acids. Germline CDR1 is SGHRS and CDR2 is YFSETQ. V was cut by 4 bases and J by 3 bases, with 22 bases left in between. Whole-study results and caveats: Common viral pathogens (according to a later analysis) appeared linked to several of the most significant clusters.

The receptor comes from a woman aged 45-60 years in good health and CMV-seropositive. This sequence joins TRBV5-1 and TRBJ1-2, with D perhaps TRBD1 (6 bases). Sequencing was carried out using PBMCs. The CDR3 protein is CASSRTGTGWQDYGYTF. The CDR3 DNA reads as TGCGCCAGCAGCCGTACAGGGACGGGTTGGCAAGACTATGGCTACACCTTC.